This T cell receptor (beta chain) was captured by sequencing in a study of T cell repertoires in aging, cancer and after chemotherapy. Study-level information: Clear clonal overlap appeared across healthy donor samples taken over several months to years.

A mixed TRB-A/B primer pool amplified rearranged TRB by multiplex touch-down PCR. Each CDR3 protein gets one entry after TCRdb re-called the multiplex PCR reads with MiXCR. The sample lists more than 7,000 distinct CDR3 sequences; roughly 32% were seen once. Amplification of TCR beta used genomic DNA extracted from peripheral blood. Regarding this clonotype: Its antigen is currently unknown.

General study results and limits: Compared with age-matched healthy donors, untreated hematological or solid cancer patients showed higher blood TCR clonality. Healthy donors lost TCR diversity with age mainly through richness, cancer patients through richness and evenness. In each cancer cohort, median generation probability increased across chemotherapy, suggesting thymic output rebounded.

The J segment lost 8 bases and the V segment lost 3 bases, leaving 6 bases of the junction unmatched. The CDR3 totals 14 residues. Per the germline V gene, CDR1 is MDHEN and CDR2 is SYDVKM. Specimen: blood. The V and J genes are TRBV28 and TRBJ1-4, with 7 bases matching TRBD1. This clonotype originated in a human donor in good health. The CDR3 coding sequence is TGTGCCAGCAGTTTCTCCGGGACAGACGAAAAACTGTTTTTT. This codes for CASSFSGTDEKLFF.